This TCR beta chain was found in a study of T cells in Graves' hyperthyroidism and ophthalmopathy. Amplification targeted TCR beta CDR3 regions from RNA transcripts. First-round RT-PCR with HTBI primers amplified the TCR CDR3 region. Each CDR3 protein is one row after TCRdb ran MiXCR on the multiplex PCR reads. Of fewer than 200,000 distinct CDR3 sequences in the sample, over 8% are singletons; the top ten hold approximately 20%. Trimming took 5 bases from V and 6 from J; bases not matched to a gene: 5. CDR3 size: 14 residues. Germline lookup yields CDR1 LNHDA and CDR2 SQIVND (reference sequence). This sequence joins TRBV19 and TRBJ2-3, with 10 bases that match TRBD2. This clonotype was obtained from a woman aged 18 to 35 with Graves' hyperthyroidism that later progressed to Graves' ophthalmopathy. Sequenced sample: blood. CDR3 loop: CASSFGTSDDTQYF. CDR3 DNA sequence: TGTGCCAGTAGTTTCGGGACTAGCGATGATACGCAGTATTTT.